This note documents a single T cell receptor beta chain sequence. Its antigen is not known. These data are taken from a study of OX40 agonist ivuxolimab in advanced cancers. Study-level information: Every 2 weeks, patients got intravenous ivuxolimab at one of six dose levels (0.01-10 mg/kg).

The V gene lost 1 base and the J gene lost 0 bases, with 23 bases spanning the gap. CDR3 length: 19 amino acids. CDR1 SGHRS and CDR2 YFSETQ come from the germline V gene. Sequenced by immunoSEQ multiplex PCR; TCRdb stores in-frame clones only, minus some. The sample has 80,000 or so clones; about 93% are singletons. Study-wide results and caveats: The study found among the lowest clonal expansion in partial responders at 0.1-3.0 mg/kg.

The rearrangement links TRBV5-1 to TRBJ2-7; D is perhaps TRBD2 (7 bases). The sequencing here drew on CD4+ or CD8+ T cells sorted from blood, taken in a trial of the OX40 agonist ivuxolimab. The TCR originated in an adult with an advanced solid tumor such as melanoma, head and neck, liver or kidney cancer. The CDR3 DNA reads TGCGCCAGCAGCTTGTCGGCAGGGGTGCAGCGGGGTTACTCCTACGAGCAGTACTTC. This translates into CASSLSAGVQRGYSYEQYF.